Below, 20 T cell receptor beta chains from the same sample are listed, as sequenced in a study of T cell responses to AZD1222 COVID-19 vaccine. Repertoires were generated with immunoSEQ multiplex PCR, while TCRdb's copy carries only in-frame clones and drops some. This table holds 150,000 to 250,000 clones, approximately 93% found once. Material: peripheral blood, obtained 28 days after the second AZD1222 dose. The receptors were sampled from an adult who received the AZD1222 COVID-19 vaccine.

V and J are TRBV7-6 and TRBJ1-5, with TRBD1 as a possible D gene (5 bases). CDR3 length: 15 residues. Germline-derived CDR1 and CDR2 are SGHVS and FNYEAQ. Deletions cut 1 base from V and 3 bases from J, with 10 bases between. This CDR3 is CASSLGGGDNQPQHF. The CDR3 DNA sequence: TGTGCCAGCAGCTTAGGGGGGGGAGACAATCAGCCCCAGCATTTT.

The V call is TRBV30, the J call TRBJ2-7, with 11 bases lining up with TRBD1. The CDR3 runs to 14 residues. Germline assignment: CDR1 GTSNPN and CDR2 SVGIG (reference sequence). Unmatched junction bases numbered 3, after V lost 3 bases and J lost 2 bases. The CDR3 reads CAWSPGQGAYEQYF. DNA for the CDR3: TGTGCCTGGAGCCCGGGACAGGGGGCCTACGAGCAGTACTTC. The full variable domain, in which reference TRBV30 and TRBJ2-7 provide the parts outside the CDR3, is SQTIHQWPATLVQPVGSPLSLECTVEGTSNPNLYWYRQAAGRGLQLLFYSVGIGQISSEVPQNLSASRPQDRQFILSSKKLLLSDSGFYLCAWSPGQGAYEQYFGPGTRLTVT.

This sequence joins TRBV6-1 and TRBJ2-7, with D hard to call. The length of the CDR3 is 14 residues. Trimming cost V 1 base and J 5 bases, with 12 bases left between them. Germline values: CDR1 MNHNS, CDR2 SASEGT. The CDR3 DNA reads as TGTGCCAGCAGTGAAGTACAAGGGTCCCACGAGCAGTACTTC. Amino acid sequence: CASSEVQGSHEQYF.

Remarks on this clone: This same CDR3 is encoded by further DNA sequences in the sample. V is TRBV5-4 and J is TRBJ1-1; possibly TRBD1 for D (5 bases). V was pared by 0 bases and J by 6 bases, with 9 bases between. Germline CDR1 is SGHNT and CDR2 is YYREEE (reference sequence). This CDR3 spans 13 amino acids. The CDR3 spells CASSLEGGAEAFF. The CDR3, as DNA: TGTGCCAGCAGCTTGGAGGGAGGGGCTGAAGCTTTCTTT.

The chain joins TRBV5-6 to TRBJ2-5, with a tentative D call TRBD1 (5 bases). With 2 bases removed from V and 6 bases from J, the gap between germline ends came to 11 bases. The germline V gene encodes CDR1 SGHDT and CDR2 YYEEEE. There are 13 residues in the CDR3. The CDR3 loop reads CASSFGDSQTQYF. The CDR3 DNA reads TGTGCCAGCAGCTTTGGTGACAGTCAGACCCAGTACTTC.

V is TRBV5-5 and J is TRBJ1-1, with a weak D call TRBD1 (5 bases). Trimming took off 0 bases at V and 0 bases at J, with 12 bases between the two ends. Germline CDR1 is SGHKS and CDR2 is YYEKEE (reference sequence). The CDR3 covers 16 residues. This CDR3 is CASSLAPTALNTEAFF. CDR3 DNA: TGTGCCAGCAGCTTGGCCCCGACAGCCCTGAACACTGAAGCTTTCTTT.

CDR3 residues: CASSNPRGYGYTF. The CDR3 DNA follows: TGTGCCAGCAGCAACCCCCGAGGTTATGGCTACACCTTC. The J gene is TRBJ1-2, the V gene TRBV7-8; D remains ambiguous. The V and J ends lost 5 bases and 5 bases respectively, with 12 bases between them. Germline V gene data show CDR1 as SGHVS and CDR2 as FQNEAQ. The CDR3 has 13 amino acids.

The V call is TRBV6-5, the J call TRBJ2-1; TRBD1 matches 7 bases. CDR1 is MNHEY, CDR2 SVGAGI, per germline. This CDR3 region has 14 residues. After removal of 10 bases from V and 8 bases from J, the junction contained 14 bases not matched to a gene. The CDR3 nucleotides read TGTGCCACCTCAATATCACAGGGGTTGCATGAGCAGTTCTTC. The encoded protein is CATSISQGLHEQFF.

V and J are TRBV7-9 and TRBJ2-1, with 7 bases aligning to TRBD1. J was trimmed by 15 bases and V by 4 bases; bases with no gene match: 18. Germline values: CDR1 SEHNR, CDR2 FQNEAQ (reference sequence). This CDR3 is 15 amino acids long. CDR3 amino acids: CASSSDRDSFTNGFF. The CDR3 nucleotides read TGTGCCAGCAGCTCAGACCGGGACAGTTTTACGAATGGGTTCTTC.

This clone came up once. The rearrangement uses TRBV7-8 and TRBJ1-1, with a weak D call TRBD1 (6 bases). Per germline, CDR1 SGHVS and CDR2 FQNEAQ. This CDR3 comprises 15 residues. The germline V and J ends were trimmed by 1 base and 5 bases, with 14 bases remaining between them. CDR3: CASSLGLTGYTEAFF. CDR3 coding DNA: TGTGCCAGCAGCTTAGGGCTGACAGGATATACTGAAGCTTTCTTT.

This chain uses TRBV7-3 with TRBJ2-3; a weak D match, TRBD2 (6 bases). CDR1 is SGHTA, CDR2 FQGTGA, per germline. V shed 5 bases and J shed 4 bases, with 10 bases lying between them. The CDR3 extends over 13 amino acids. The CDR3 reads CASSRLGSDTQYF. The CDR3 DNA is TGTGCCAGCAGCCGACTAGGGTCAGATACGCAGTATTTT.

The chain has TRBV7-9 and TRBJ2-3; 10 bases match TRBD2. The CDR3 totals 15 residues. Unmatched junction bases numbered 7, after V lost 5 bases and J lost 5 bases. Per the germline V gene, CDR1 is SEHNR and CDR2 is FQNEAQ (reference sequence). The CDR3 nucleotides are TGTGCCAGCAGCCCTAAGCGGGGGGGCCAAGATACGCAGTATTTT. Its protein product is CASSPKRGGQDTQYF.

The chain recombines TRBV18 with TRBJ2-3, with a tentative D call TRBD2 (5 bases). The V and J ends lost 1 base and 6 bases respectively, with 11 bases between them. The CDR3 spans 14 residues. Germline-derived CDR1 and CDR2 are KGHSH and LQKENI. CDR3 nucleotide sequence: TGTGCCAGCTCACCACGGACTCCCAAGGATACGCAGTATTTT. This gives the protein CASSPRTPKDTQYF.

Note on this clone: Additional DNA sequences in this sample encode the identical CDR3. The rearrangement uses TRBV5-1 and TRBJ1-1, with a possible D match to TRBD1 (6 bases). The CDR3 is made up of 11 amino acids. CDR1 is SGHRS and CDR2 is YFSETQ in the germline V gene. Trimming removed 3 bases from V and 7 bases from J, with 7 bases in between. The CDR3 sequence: CASSSGDEAFF. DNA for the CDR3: TGCGCCAGCAGCTCAGGGGATGAAGCTTTCTTT.

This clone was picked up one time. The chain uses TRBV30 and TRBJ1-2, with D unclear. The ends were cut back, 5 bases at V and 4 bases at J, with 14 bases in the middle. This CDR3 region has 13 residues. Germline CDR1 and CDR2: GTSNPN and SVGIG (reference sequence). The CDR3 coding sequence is TGTGCCTGGCAGAGCAGACTTTCCTATGGCTACACCTTC. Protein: CAWQSRLSYGYTF.

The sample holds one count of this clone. The CDR3 sequence: CASSPDGLGSNQPQHF. As DNA, the CDR3 is TGCGCCAGCAGCCCGGACGGATTAGGGAGTAATCAGCCCCAGCATTTT. The V gene is TRBV5-1, the J gene TRBJ1-5; no clear D. The V gene lost 4 bases and the J gene lost 4 bases, with 18 bases spanning the gap. There are 16 residues in the CDR3. The V gene's germline CDR1 is SGHRS and CDR2 YFSETQ.

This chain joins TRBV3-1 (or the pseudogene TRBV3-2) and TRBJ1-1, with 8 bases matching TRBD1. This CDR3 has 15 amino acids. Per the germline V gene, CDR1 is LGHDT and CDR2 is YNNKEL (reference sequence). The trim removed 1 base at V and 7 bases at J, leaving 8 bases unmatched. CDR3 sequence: CASSQGGPGGGEAFF. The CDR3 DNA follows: TGTGCCAGCAGCCAAGGGGGTCCAGGGGGCGGTGAAGCTTTCTTT.

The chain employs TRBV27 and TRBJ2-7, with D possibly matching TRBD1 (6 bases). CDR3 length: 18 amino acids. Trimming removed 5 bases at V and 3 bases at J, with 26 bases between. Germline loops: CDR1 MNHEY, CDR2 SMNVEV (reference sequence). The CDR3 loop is CASSPRKGTGTNFYEQYF. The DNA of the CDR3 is TGTGCCAGCAGTCCACGAAAAGGAACCGGGACAAACTTCTACGAGCAGTACTTC.

CDR3 sequence reads: CTSSERGDTGELFF. As DNA, the CDR3 is TGCACCAGTTCTGAGCGGGGGGACACCGGGGAGCTGTTTTTT. The chain uses TRBV1 and TRBJ2-2; TRBD2, the table's D call, lacks a check against the DNA. TRBV1 is tagged as a pseudogene. The CDR3 extends over 14 amino acids.

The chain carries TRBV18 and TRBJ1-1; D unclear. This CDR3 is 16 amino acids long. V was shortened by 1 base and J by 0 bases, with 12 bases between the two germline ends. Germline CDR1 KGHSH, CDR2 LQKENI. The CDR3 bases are TGTGCCAGCTCACCACGGGTTGGCAGCGTGAACACTGAAGCTTTCTTT. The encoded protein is CASSPRVGSVNTEAFF.